The entry below gives a single T cell receptor beta chain sequence along with its context. The antigen is unknown. This entry is derived from a study of shared clonotypes between healthy human individuals. The method was immunoSEQ multiplex PCR; TCRdb's version includes in-frame clones alone and lacks a portion of them. In the table there are 1.6 million or so clones, 97% to 99% of which are singletons. Findings and limits, study-wide: Generally, estimated richness proved larger in naive subsets than it did in memory subsets.

Germline V gene sequence: CDR1 MNHEY, CDR2 SVGAGI. With 7 bases removed from V and 8 bases from J, the gap between germline ends came to 15 bases. The CDR3 has 13 residues. This clonotype was obtained from a young man in good health. This rearrangement joins TRBV6-5 to TRBJ2-1; D may be TRBD1 (6 bases). The sequenced sample was naive CD4+ T cells sorted from blood. Specified subset: CD45RA+ positively selected. CDR3 in DNA: TGTGCCAGCAAAACCGGGACATATCATGAGCAGTTCTTC. Its protein product is CASKTGTYHEQFF.